The text below deals with one T cell receptor beta chain. Clones were read by immunoSEQ multiplex PCR, and TCRdb kept only the in-frame ones, dropping some. Among under 85,000 clones, 94% were seen once, and the ten largest hold 0.26%. These data originate in a study of technical replicates of blood from a few donors. Germline V gives CDR1 MDHEN, CDR2 SYDVKM. The CDR3 covers 13 residues. The V gene lost 6 bases and the J gene lost 3 bases, with 10 bases spanning the gap. This sequence joins TRBV28 and TRBJ2-3; maybe TRBD1 (6 bases). Sequenced sample: T cells isolated from PBMCs. The clonotype comes from a human donor in good health. CDR3 DNA sequence: TGTGCCAGCAGGCAAACAGGGACAGATACGCAGTATTTT. This sequence encodes CASRQTGTDTQYF.